The sequence of this T cell receptor (beta chain) was determined in a study of response to subunit inactivated influenza vaccine. MiXCR, run by TCRdb on the RT-PCR reads, gives a single entry per CDR3 protein. Of 430,000 or so distinct CDR3 sequences listed, approximately 11% are singletons. This clonotype occurred many times. Its antigen is as yet unknown. Study results and caveats: T cells newly recruited by each seasonal influenza vaccination are few, the authors suggested.

The ends lost 1 base at V and 9 bases at J; junction bases unmatched: 8. The V gene's germline CDR1 is DFQATT and CDR2 SNEGSKA (reference sequence). This CDR3 contains 14 residues. This sequence originates from a man between 45 and 60 years old who received an inactivated influenza vaccine. The sample consisted of PBMCs from blood, taken 45 days after vaccination. This rearrangement joins TRBV20-1 to TRBJ2-1; 8 bases fit TRBD2. In nucleotides, the CDR3 is TGCAGTGCTAGAGGGGGACCCGCGGGGGGTGAGCAGTTCTTC. Its translation: CSARGGPAGGEQFF.